A selection of T cell receptor beta chains follows, all from one sample in a study of OX40 agonist ivuxolimab in advanced cancers. Profiled with immunoSEQ multiplex PCR; TCRdb holds only in-frame clones, not every one. The sample has around 10,000 clones; approximately 79% are singletons. The specimen comprised CD4+ or CD8+ T cells sorted from blood, sampled in a trial of the OX40 agonist ivuxolimab. These receptors were obtained from an adult with an advanced solid tumor such as melanoma, head and neck, liver or kidney cancer. Each CDR3 is given with its conserved first and last residue. The D gene is left open where the match is weak.

cdr3_length: 12; v_call: TRBV11-2; d_call: -; cdr3_aa: CASSLDTTEAFF
cdr3_length: 14; v_call: TRBV27; d_call: -; cdr3_aa: CASFGWDGDGEQYF
cdr3_length: 15; v_call: TRBV6-5; d_call: TRBD1; cdr3_aa: CASSPGTGAGNTIYF
cdr3_length: 20; v_call: TRBV9; d_call: TRBD1; cdr3_aa: CASSTHLTGTGLTGANVLTF
cdr3_length: 14; v_call: TRBV19; d_call: -; cdr3_aa: CASTRLDYGNTIYF
cdr3_length: 13; v_call: TRBV28; d_call: -; cdr3_aa: CASSFTLPGELFF
cdr3_length: 16; v_call: TRBV16; d_call: -; cdr3_aa: CASSQSTETLPDTQYF
cdr3_length: 13; v_call: TRBV6-1; d_call: -; cdr3_aa: CATAGRVRDEQYF
cdr3_length: 16; v_call: TRBV7-3; d_call: -; cdr3_aa: CASSLFQGANTGELFF
cdr3_length: 13; v_call: TRBV7-9; d_call: TRBD1; cdr3_aa: CASSKGGSQPQHF